A selection of T cell receptor beta chains follows, all from one sample in a study of blood T cells in healthy people across ages. TCRdb re-called the 5' RACE reads through MiXCR, storing one row per CDR3 protein. This sample yields about 1,500,000 distinct CDR3 sequences, of which about 43% are seen a single time; 6.5% to 10% belongs to the top ten. Sequencing was performed on blood. These receptors came from a woman between 18 and 30 years old in good health. Both conserved end residues are part of each CDR3. A D gene is named only where the DNA matches it firmly. Some rows have no size entry. The others give once, few or many, or a class for an expanded clone.

j_gene: TRBJ1-4; d_gene: -; len: 13; v_gene: TRBV2; abundance: -; CDR3nt: TGTGCCAGCAGTGAAAACGGGAATGAAAAACTGTTTTTT; CDR3aa: CASSENGNEKLFF
j_gene: TRBJ2-7; d_gene: TRBD1; len: 14; v_gene: TRBV20-1; abundance: few; CDR3nt: TGCAGTGCTATACAGGGGAACCCACCTTACGAGCAGTACTTC; CDR3aa: CSAIQGNPPYEQYF
j_gene: TRBJ1-5; d_gene: TRBD1; len: 17; v_gene: TRBV4-1; abundance: few; CDR3nt: TGCGCCAGCAGCCAAGAGACAGGGGTAACGAGCAATCAGCCCCAGCATTTT; CDR3aa: CASSQETGVTSNQPQHF
j_gene: TRBJ2-7; d_gene: TRBD1; len: 17; v_gene: TRBV7-6; abundance: -; CDR3nt: TGTGCCAGCAGCTTATATCCCCAGGGGACAGGGCTCTACGAGCAGTACTTC; CDR3aa: CASSLYPQGTGLYEQYF
j_gene: TRBJ1-6; d_gene: -; len: 15; v_gene: TRBV6-5; abundance: few; CDR3nt: TGTGCCAGCAGTTACGGGTCCAGGGAGGATTCACCCCTCCACTTT; CDR3aa: CASSYGSREDSPLHF
j_gene: TRBJ1-5; d_gene: -; len: 15; v_gene: TRBV12-3/TRBV12-4; abundance: -; CDR3nt: TGTGCCAGCAGTTTCGGCCAGGGTGATAATCAGCCCCAGCATTTT; CDR3aa: CASSFGQGDNQPQHF
j_gene: TRBJ1-4; d_gene: TRBD1; len: 17; v_gene: TRBV20-1; abundance: -; CDR3nt: TGCAGTGCTAGAGAAAATGAAGGACAGGGGGCTTATGAAAAACTGTTTTTT; CDR3aa: CSARENEGQGAYEKLFF
j_gene: TRBJ2-1; d_gene: -; len: 15; v_gene: TRBV7-8; abundance: -; CDR3nt: TGTGCCAGCAGTTACTCGAGGGACGGGCACAATGAGCAGTTCTTC; CDR3aa: CASSYSRDGHNEQFF
j_gene: TRBJ2-3; d_gene: TRBD2; len: 16; v_gene: TRBV10-3; abundance: many; CDR3nt: TGTGCCATCAGCGCTTTTGGCGGGGGGGCCAGAGATACGCAGTATTTT; CDR3aa: CAISAFGGGARDTQYF
j_gene: TRBJ2-5; d_gene: TRBD1; len: 15; v_gene: TRBV3-1; abundance: -; CDR3nt: TGTGCCAGCAGCCAATCGACAGGGTCCGGAGAGACCCAGTACTTC; CDR3aa: CASSQSTGSGETQYF
j_gene: TRBJ2-7; d_gene: -; len: 16; v_gene: TRBV14; abundance: -; CDR3nt: TGTGCCAGCAGCCGTCCGGTACTCTCGAGCTCCTACGAGCAGTACTTC; CDR3aa: CASSRPVLSSSYEQYF
j_gene: TRBJ2-1; d_gene: TRBD2; len: 16; v_gene: TRBV7-2; abundance: -; CDR3nt: TGTGCCAGCAGCGCCCTTAGCGGGAGGCCCCGAGTCGAGCAGTTCTTC; CDR3aa: CASSALSGRPRVEQFF
j_gene: TRBJ2-2; d_gene: -; len: 14; v_gene: TRBV29-1; abundance: -; CDR3nt: TGCAGCGTTGAAGGGTTCCGGGACACCGGGGAGCTGTTTTTT; CDR3aa: CSVEGFRDTGELFF
j_gene: TRBJ1-1; d_gene: -; len: 10; v_gene: TRBV7-9; abundance: -; CDR3nt: TGTGCCAGCAGCTCCCAGACAGCTTTCTTT; CDR3aa: CASSSQTAFF